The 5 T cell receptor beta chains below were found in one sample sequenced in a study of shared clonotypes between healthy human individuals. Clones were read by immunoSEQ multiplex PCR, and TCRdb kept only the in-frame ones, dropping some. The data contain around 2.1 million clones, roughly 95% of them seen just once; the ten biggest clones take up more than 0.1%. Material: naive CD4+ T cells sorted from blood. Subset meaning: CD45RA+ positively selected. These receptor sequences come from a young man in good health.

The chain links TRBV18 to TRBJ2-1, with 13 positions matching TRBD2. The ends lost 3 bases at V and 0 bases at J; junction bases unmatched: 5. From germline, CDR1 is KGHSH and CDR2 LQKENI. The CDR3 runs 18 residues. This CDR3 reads CASSPGLAGSSSYNEQFF. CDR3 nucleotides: TGTGCCAGCTCACCGGGACTAGCGGGATCGAGCTCCTACAATGAGCAGTTCTTC.

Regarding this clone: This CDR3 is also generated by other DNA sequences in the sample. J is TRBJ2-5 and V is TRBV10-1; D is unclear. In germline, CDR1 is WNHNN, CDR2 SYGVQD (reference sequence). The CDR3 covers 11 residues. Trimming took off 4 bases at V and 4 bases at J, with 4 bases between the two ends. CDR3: CASSGGETQYF. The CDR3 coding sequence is TGCGCCAGCAGTGGAGGAGAGACCCAGTACTTC.

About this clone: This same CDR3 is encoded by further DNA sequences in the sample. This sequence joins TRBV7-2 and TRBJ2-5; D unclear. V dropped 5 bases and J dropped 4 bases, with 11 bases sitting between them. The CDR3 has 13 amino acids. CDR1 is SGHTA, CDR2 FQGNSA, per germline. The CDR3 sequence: CASSLGTLETQYF. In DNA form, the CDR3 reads TGTGCCAGCAGCCTAGGAACGCTAGAGACCCAGTACTTC.

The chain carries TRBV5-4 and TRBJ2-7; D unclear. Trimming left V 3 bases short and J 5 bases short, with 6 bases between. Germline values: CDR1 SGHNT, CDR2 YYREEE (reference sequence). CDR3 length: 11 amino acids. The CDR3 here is CASSWSNEQYF. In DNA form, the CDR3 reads TGTGCCAGCAGCTGGTCTAACGAGCAGTACTTC. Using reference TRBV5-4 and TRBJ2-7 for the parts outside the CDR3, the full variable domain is ETGVTQSPTHLIKTRGQQVTLRCSSQSGHNTVSWYQQALGQGPQFIFQYYREEENGRGNFPPRFSGLQFPNYSSELNVNALELDDSALYLCASSWSNEQYFGPGTRLTVT.

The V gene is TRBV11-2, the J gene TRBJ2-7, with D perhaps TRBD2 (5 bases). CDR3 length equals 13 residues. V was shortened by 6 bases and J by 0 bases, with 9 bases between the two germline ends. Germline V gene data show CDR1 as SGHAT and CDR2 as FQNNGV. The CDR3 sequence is CASSPTNSYEQYF. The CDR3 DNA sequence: TGTGCCAGCAGTCCGACTAACTCCTACGAGCAGTACTTC.